This T cell receptor (beta chain) was captured by sequencing in a study of Ad26.COV2.S vaccination and SARS-CoV-2 variants. Study-level background: Of the COV1001 trial arms, the Ad26.COV2.S arm included the donor. Study outcomes and limitations: Greater spike-specific TCR breadth was seen in vaccine recipients than in placebo recipients. Reportedly, spike-specific CD8+ and CD4+ T cell responses achieved substantial breadth once vaccination had taken place.

This clone was picked up one time. The antigen is undetermined. J lost 2 bases, V lost 7 bases, and 5 bases had no gene match. This CDR3 region has 14 residues. The germline gives CDR1 LNHDA, CDR2 SQIVND (reference sequence). Some clones are missing from TCRdb's copy, which holds only in-frame ones; the method was immunoSEQ multiplex PCR. Counted here are approximately 350,000 clones, 83% occurring once; the ten biggest clones make up more than 7%. Treatment: 19 received Ad26.COV2.S at low or high dose, single or two shots; a few received placebo; per-sample allocation not given. Vaccine and placebo recipients were sampled on day 63 after the first injection. An adult of 18-55 years in Boston served as donor.

This receptor was obtained from a person aged 18-65 years who received the Ad26.COV2.S COVID-19 vaccine or a placebo. Sequences were derived from peripheral blood, sampled in a trial of Ad26.COV2.S vaccine versus placebo. The chain links TRBV19 to TRBJ1-1; 9 bases agree with TRBD1. As DNA, the CDR3 is TGTGCCAGTACTTTGGGACAGGGTAACACTGAAGCTTTCTTT. Its protein is CASTLGQGNTEAFF.